The following is a T cell receptor (beta chain) sequence with its context. RNA was extracted with the RNeasy kit, and a quantity of about 0.5 to 1 ug was reverse transcribed using random hexamers. Amplification of TCR beta CDR3 was carried out by immunoSEQ multiplex PCR, which covered 54 Vbeta and 13 Jbeta segments. MiXCR, applied by TCRdb to the immunoSEQ multiplex PCR reads, yields one record per CDR3 protein. Among under 200,000 distinct CDR3 sequences listed, approximately 95% were seen once. This entry comes from a study of CD8 T cells in Susac syndrome. V was shortened by 7 bases and J by 4 bases, with 13 bases between the two germline ends. Per the germline V gene, CDR1 is SQVTM and CDR2 is ANQGSEA. This CDR3 comprises 12 residues.

The origin of this receptor is a human donor in good health. The rearrangement joins TRBV29-1 to TRBJ1-1, with D hard to call. Material: CD4+ T cells from PBMCs. CDR3 DNA sequence: TGCAGCGCCGACGCCGCGGGCACTGAAGCTTTCTTT. Its translation: CSADAAGTEAFF. The full variable domain, completed using reference TRBV29-1 and TRBJ1-1, is SAVISQKPSRDICQRGTSLTIQCQVDSQVTMMFWYRQQPGQSLTLIATANQGSEATYESGFVIDKFPISRPNLTFSTLTVSNMSPEDSSIYLCSADAAGTEAFFGQGTRLTVV.